The rows below give T cell receptor beta chains drawn from one sample of a study of blood T cells in healthy people across ages. Via MiXCR, TCRdb re-called the 5' RACE reads, giving one row per CDR3 protein. This table has 800,000 or so distinct CDR3 sequences, 20% to 25% appearing once. In addition, the sample was reused for a study of T cells of mothers and their children.

The sequenced sample consisted of blood. These receptors all come from a boy younger than 18 in good health. CDR3s include the opening cysteine and the closing phenylalanine or tryptophan. D genes are given only for firm matches. The size of a clone is reported for some rows only, either as once, few or many, or as a class for expanded clones.

TRBD1,few,TRBJ2-7,TRBV7-3,TGTGCCAGCAGCTTCCGGACAGGGCAAGAGCAGTACTTC,CASSFRTGQEQYF
NA,NA,TRBJ1-4,TRBV19,TGTGCCAGTGCCTCAGGAAGAAAACTGTTTTTT,CASASGRKLFF
NA,NA,TRBJ2-1,TRBV29-1,TGCAGCGCGAAGGGAAAGGGACAGGGGGCTCGGGGTAGCGGGAGGGTCTATGAGCAGTTCTTC,CSAKGKGQGARGSGRVYEQFF
NA,NA,TRBJ2-5,TRBV28,TGTGCCAGCAGATCCACTTTAGGCCAAGAGACCCAGTACTTC,CASRSTLGQETQYF
TRBD1,few,TRBJ1-4,TRBV7-9,TGTGCCAGCAGCCTGACAGGGAAAACAACTAATGAAAAACTGTTTTTT,CASSLTGKTTNEKLFF
NA,NA,TRBJ2-7,TRBV28,TGTGCCAGCAGTTTACGCAGATTTGGACCACACTTTCACGAGCAGTACTTC,CASSLRRFGPHFHEQYF
NA,NA,TRBJ2-3,TRBV24-1,TGTGCCACCAGTGCGATGGGAAGCACAGATACGCAGTATTTT,CATSAMGSTDTQYF
NA,NA,TRBJ2-7,TRBV29-1,TGCAGCGTTGAAGAGGCAGGGAGCTCCTACGAGCAGTACTTC,CSVEEAGSSYEQYF
TRBD1,few,TRBJ1-1,TRBV30,TGTGCCTGGAGCCGCGGGGACAGGGCTCGTCCTGAAGCTTTCTTT,CAWSRGDRARPEAFF
NA,NA,TRBJ2-6,TRBV28,TGTGCCAGCGGCCCCCCCGGGGACGCCCACGTCCTGACTTTC,CASGPPGDAHVLTF
NA,NA,TRBJ1-6,TRBV4-1,TGCGCCAGCAGCCAAGCACGTAATTCACCCCTCCACTTT,CASSQARNSPLHF
NA,few,TRBJ1-1,TRBV20-1,TGCAGTGCCGGGACATACACTGAAGCTTTCTTT,CSAGTYTEAFF
TRBD2,few,TRBJ2-1,TRBV27,TGTGCCAGCAGTTTAAGCGGGGGGTTGCCGCAGCAGTTCTTC,CASSLSGGLPQQFF
TRBD2,NA,TRBJ2-5,TRBV2,TGTGCCAGCGGGGGTGGCGGGGGGGCGCAAGAGACCCAGTACTTC,CASGGGGGAQETQYF
TRBD1,NA,TRBJ1-1,TRBV20-1,TGCAGTGCTAGGTCTCGGGGACAGGCTTACGGAGCTTTCTTT,CSARSRGQAYGAFF
TRBD1,NA,TRBJ1-1,TRBV29-1,TGCAGCGTTGAAGACGGGACAGGGCCGGGCGCTTTCTTT,CSVEDGTGPGAFF
NA,few,TRBJ1-2,TRBV28,TGTGCCAGCAGTTTATCGTACAGGAACGGCTACACCTTC,CASSLSYRNGYTF
TRBD1,NA,TRBJ2-5,TRBV7-2,TGTGCCAACAGCTGGGGGACAGGGGGCGGAGAGACCCAGTACTTC,CANSWGTGGGETQYF
NA,few,TRBJ2-7,TRBV3-1,TGTGCCAGCAGCCAAAGGTCGGCCCCCGCGGGTGAGCAGTACTTC,CASSQRSAPAGEQYF
NA,many,TRBJ2-4,TRBV28,TGTGCCAGCAGTGCTCCGGGTGTAGCCAAAAACATTCAGTACTTC,CASSAPGVAKNIQYF
NA,few,TRBJ1-1,TRBV29-1,TGCAGCGTTGTCGCGAGGGGACCGGACACTGAAGCTTTCTTT,CSVVARGPDTEAFF
TRBD2,few,TRBJ2-3,TRBV7-2,TGTGCCAGCAGCTTAGCTGGGACTAGCGGCACAGATACGCAGTATTTT,CASSLAGTSGTDTQYF
NA,NA,TRBJ2-5,TRBV7-2,TGTGCCAGCAGCTTAGCGGGGAACCGAGTAGGGACCCAGTACTTC,CASSLAGNRVGTQYF
NA,NA,TRBJ1-1,TRBV12-3/TRBV12-4,TGTGCCAGCAGCCCCGCGGGAACAGGCCGATATAGTGAAGCTTTCTTT,CASSPAGTGRYSEAFF
NA,many,TRBJ2-2,TRBV5-4,TGTGCCCCGGGAGACGCGAACACCGGGGAGCTGTTTTTT,CAPGDANTGELFF
NA,NA,TRBJ2-5,TRBV7-2,TGTGCCAGCAGCTTAGCGGTTGGTCGTCAAGAGACCCAGTACTTC,CASSLAVGRQETQYF
TRBD2,NA,TRBJ2-5,TRBV7-8,TGTGCCAGCAGCTTAGTTGAGCGGGATGTATTTCGTGTAGAGACCCAGTACTTC,CASSLVERDVFRVETQYF
NA,few,TRBJ2-7,TRBV28,TGTGCCAGCAGTTTTCTGGGAGGAGGTTTGTACGAGCAGTACTTC,CASSFLGGGLYEQYF
TRBD1,NA,TRBJ1-5,TRBV7-8,TGTGCCAGCAGCCCGGACAGGTTGGACAATCAGCCCCAGCATTTT,CASSPDRLDNQPQHF
NA,NA,TRBJ1-1,TRBV12-3/TRBV12-4,TGTGCCAGCAGTTTCTCGACATCGATGAACACTGAAGCTTTCTTT,CASSFSTSMNTEAFF
TRBD2,few,TRBJ2-1,TRBV28,TGTGCCAGCAGTCCTTCTAGCGGGAGGTCGTCCTACAATGAGCAGTTCTTC,CASSPSSGRSSYNEQFF
NA,NA,TRBJ2-5,TRBV27,TGTGCCAGCAGTTTAGACGGCCGCCGACAAGAGACCCAGTACTTC,CASSLDGRRQETQYF
NA,NA,TRBJ1-2,TRBV6-5,TGTGCCAGCAGTCCAACACAGGGCCCATATGGCTACACCTTC,CASSPTQGPYGYTF
TRBD1,few,TRBJ2-1,TRBV5-6,TGTGCCAGCAGCCTTGGCCCGGGACAGGGGGACCCCAGGTCCTACAATGAGCAGTTCTTC,CASSLGPGQGDPRSYNEQFF
TRBD1,NA,TRBJ2-1,TRBV2,TGTGCCAGCAGTGACATCGGACAGGGGGCCGGTGAGCAGTTCTTC,CASSDIGQGAGEQFF
NA,NA,TRBJ2-2,TRBV7-9,TGTGCCAGCAGCTCCATAAACACCGGGGAGCTGTTTTTT,CASSSINTGELFF
TRBD2,NA,TRBJ2-7,TRBV19,TGTGCCAGTAGCCGCAGCGGGAGGTTCAACGAGCAGTACTTC,CASSRSGRFNEQYF
TRBD1,NA,TRBJ2-3,TRBV24-1,TGTGCCACCAGTGATCTCGGACAGGGGCCTGAAGATACGCAGTATTTT,CATSDLGQGPEDTQYF
TRBD1,NA,TRBJ2-1,TRBV10-3,TGTGCCATCAGGGGGACAGGGGGCCAATACAATGAGCAGTTCTTC,CAIRGTGGQYNEQFF
TRBD1,NA,TRBJ2-7,TRBV29-1,TGCAGCGTTTCCGACAGGGTCCCTAACCTCCCCTACGAGCAGCACTTC,CSVSDRVPNLPYEQHF
TRBD1,NA,TRBJ2-2,TRBV20-1,TGCAGTGCTTCAAGGACAGGGGGCATCGGGGAGCTGTTTTTT,CSASRTGGIGELFF
TRBD2,few,TRBJ2-1,TRBV6-2/TRBV6-3,TGTGCCAGCGGAGTTATTCCCGGGACTAGCGGCACCTACAATGAGCAGTTCTTC,CASGVIPGTSGTYNEQFF
NA,few,TRBJ2-5,TRBV9,TGTGCCAGCAGCGCTTCTATTGGGGGAGAAGAGACCCAGTACTTC,CASSASIGGEETQYF
TRBD2,NA,TRBJ2-7,TRBV6-2/TRBV6-3,TGTGCCAACAGCTACGGGACTAGCGGGGGCTACGAGCAGTACTTC,CANSYGTSGGYEQYF
NA,NA,TRBJ1-2,TRBV28,TGTGCCAGCAGTTTCGTCTTCACCAGAGATCTAAACTATGGCTACACCTTC,CASSFVFTRDLNYGYTF
NA,NA,TRBJ2-3,TRBV6-5,TGTGCCAGCAGTCCTCACACCGGGACTAGCACAGATACGCAGTATTTT,CASSPHTGTSTDTQYF
TRBD1,few,TRBJ1-1,TRBV4-3,TGCGCCAGCAGCCAAGACGGGACAGGGGCCAGCAAGGACACTGAAGCTTTCTTT,CASSQDGTGASKDTEAFF